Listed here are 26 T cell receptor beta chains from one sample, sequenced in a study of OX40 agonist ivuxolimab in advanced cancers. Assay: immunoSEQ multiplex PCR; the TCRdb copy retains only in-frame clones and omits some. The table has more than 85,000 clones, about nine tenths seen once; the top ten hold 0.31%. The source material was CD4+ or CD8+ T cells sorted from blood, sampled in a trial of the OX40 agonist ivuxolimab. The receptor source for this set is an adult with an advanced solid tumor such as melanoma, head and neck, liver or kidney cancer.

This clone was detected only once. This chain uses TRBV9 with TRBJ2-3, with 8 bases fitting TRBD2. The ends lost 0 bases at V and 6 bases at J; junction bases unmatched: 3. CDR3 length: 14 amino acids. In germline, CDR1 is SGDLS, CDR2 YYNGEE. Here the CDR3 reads CASSVEAGADTQYF. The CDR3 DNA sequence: TGTGCCAGCAGCGTAGAAGCGGGAGCCGATACGCAGTATTTT. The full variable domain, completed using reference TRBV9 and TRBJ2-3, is DSGVTQTPKHLITATGQRVTLRCSPRSGDLSVYWYQQSLDQGLQFLIQYYNGEERAKGNILERFSAQQFPDLHSELNLSSLELGDSALYFCASSVEAGADTQYFGPGTRLTVL.

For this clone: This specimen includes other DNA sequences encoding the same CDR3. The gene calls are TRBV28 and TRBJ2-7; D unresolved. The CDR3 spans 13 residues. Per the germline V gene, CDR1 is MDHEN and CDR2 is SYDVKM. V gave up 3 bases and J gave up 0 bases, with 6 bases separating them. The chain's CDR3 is CASSFLSSYEQYF. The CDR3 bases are TGTGCCAGCAGTTTCTTAAGCTCCTACGAGCAGTACTTC. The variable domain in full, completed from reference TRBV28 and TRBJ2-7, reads DVKVTQSSRYLVKRTGEKVFLECVQDMDHENMFWYRQDPGLGLRLIYFSYDVKMKEKGDIPEGYSVSREKKERFSLILESASTNQTSMYLCASSFLSSYEQYFGPGTRLTVT.

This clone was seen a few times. In DNA, the CDR3 is TGTGCCGCCCAGCCCGGGACAGGGGTTGTCACCGGGGAGCTGTTTTTT. This codes for CAAQPGTGVVTGELFF. The chain has TRBV30 and TRBJ2-2; TRBD1 agrees at 10 bases. The V segment lost 8 bases and the J segment 4 bases; nucleotides outside the gene matches: 13. Germline V CDR1 and CDR2: GTSNPN, SVGIG (reference sequence). The CDR3 is 16 amino acids.

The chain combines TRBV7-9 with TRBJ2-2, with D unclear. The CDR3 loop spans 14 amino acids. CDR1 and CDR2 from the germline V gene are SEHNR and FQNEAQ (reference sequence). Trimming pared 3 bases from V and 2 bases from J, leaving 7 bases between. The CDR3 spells CASSFIINTGELFF. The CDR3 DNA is TGTGCCAGCAGCTTTATCATTAACACCGGGGAGCTGTTTTTT.

The CDR3 bases are TGTGCCAGCAGCCCACTAGCGGGAGATGAAACCGGGGAGCTGTTTTTT. Translation gives CASSPLAGDETGELFF. This chain links TRBV4-2 with TRBJ2-2; 11 nucleotides align to TRBD2. The J segment lost 5 bases and the V segment lost 4 bases, leaving 6 bases of the junction unmatched. The CDR3 has 16 amino acids. Germline loops: CDR1 LGHNA, CDR2 YNFKEQ.

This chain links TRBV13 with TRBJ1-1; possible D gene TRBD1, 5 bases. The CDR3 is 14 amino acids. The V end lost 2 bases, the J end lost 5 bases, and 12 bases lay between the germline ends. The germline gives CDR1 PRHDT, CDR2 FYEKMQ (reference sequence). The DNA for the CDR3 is TGTGCCAGCAGCTTACGGCAGGGTCGAACTGAAGCTTTCTTT. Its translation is CASSLRQGRTEAFF.

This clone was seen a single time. Here the CDR3 reads CASSLGDRGTDTQYF. DNA for the CDR3: TGTGCCAGCAGCCTCGGGGACAGGGGCACAGATACGCAGTATTTT. This chain links TRBV5-4 with TRBJ2-3, with 9 bases identical to TRBD1. The germline CDR1 and CDR2 sequences are SGHNT and YYREEE (reference sequence). Trimming cost V 4 bases and J 1 base; bases outside gene matches: 4. The CDR3 covers 15 residues.

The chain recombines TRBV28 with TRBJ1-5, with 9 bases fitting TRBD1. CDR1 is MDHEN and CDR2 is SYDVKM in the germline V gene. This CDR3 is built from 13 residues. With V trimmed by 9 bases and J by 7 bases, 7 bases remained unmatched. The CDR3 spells CASTWTGDQPQHF. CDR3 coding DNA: TGTGCCAGTACATGGACAGGGGACCAGCCCCAGCATTTT.

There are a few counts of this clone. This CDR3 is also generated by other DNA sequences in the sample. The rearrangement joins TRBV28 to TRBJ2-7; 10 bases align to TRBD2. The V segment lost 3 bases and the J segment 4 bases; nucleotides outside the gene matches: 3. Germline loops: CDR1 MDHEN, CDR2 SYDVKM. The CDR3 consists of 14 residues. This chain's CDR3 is CASSLASGSYEQYF. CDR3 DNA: TGTGCCAGCAGTTTGGCTAGCGGGAGTTACGAGCAGTACTTC.

CDR3 residues: CASQGGQGAYGETQYF. The CDR3 DNA sequence: TGTGCCAGTCAAGGGGGACAGGGGGCTTATGGAGAGACCCAGTACTTC. V is TRBV11-2 and J is TRBJ2-5, with 12 bases aligning to TRBD1. CDR1 is SGHAT and CDR2 is FQNNGV in the germline V gene. The CDR3 consists of 16 residues. Germline trimming cut 9 bases from V and 4 bases from J; bases unmatched to any gene: 12.

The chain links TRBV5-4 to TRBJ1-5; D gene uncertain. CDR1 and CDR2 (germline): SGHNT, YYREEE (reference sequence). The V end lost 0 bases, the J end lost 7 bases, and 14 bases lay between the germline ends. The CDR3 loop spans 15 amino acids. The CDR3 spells CASSLAEGRPQPQHF. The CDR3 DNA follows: TGTGCCAGCAGCTTGGCCGAGGGAAGACCACAGCCCCAGCATTTT. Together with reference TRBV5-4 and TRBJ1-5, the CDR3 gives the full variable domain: ETGVTQSPTHLIKTRGQQVTLRCSSQSGHNTVSWYQQALGQGPQFIFQYYREEENGRGNFPPRFSGLQFPNYSSELNVNALELDDSALYLCASSLAEGRPQPQHFGDGTRLSIL.

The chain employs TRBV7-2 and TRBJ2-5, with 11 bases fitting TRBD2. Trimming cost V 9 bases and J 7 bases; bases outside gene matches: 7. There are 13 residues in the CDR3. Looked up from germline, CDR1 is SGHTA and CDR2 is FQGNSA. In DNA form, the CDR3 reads TGTGCCAGTAGCGGGAGGGCCCGAGTGACCCAGTACTTC. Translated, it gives CASSGRARVTQYF.

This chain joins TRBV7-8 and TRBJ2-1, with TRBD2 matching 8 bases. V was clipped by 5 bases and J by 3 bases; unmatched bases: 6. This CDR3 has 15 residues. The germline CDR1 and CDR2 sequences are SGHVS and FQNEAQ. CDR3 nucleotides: TGTGCCAGCAGCGCAAGCGGGAGATTCTACAATGAGCAGTTCTTC. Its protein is CASSASGRFYNEQFF. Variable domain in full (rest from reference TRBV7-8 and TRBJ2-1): GAGVSQSPRYKVAKRGQDVALRCDPISGHVSLFWYQQALGQGPEFLTYFQNEAQLDKSGLPSDRFFAERPEGSVSTLKIQRTQQEDSAVYLCASSASGRFYNEQFFGPGTRLTVL.

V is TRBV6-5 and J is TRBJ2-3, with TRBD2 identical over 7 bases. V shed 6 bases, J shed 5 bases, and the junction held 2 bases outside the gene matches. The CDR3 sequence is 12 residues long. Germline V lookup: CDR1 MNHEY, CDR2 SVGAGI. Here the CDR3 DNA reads TGTGCCAGCAGAGGGAGGGTAGATACGCAGTATTTT. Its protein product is CASRGRVDTQYF.

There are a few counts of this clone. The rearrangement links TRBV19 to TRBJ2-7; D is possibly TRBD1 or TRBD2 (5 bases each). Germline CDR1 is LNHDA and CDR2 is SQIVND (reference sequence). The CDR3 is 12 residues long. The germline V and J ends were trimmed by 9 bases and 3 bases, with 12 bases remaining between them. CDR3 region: CASKGPHYEQYF. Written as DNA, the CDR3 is TGTGCCAGCAAGGGACCGCACTACGAGCAGTACTTC. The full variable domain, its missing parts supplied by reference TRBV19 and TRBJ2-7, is DGGITQSPKYLFRKEGQNVTLSCEQNLNHDAMYWYRQDPGQGLRLIYYSQIVNDFQKGDIAEGYSVSREKKESFPLTVTSAQKNPTAFYLCASKGPHYEQYFGPGTRLTVT.

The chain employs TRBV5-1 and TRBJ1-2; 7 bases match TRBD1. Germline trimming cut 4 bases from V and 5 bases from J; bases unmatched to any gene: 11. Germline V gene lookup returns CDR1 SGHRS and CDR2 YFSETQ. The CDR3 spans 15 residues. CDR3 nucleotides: TGCGCCAGCAGCCAACACAGGGGCCCACTTTATGGCTACACCTTC. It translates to CASSQHRGPLYGYTF.

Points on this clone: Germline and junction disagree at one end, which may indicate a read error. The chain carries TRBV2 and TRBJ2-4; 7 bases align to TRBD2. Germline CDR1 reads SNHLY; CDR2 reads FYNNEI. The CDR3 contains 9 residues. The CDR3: CASGGGKHF. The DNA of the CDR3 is TGTGCCAGCGGCGGGGGAAAGCACTTC.

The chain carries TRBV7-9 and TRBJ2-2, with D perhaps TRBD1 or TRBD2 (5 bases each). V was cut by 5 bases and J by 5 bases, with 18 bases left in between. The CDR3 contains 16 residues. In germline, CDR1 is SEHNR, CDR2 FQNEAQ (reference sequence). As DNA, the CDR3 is TGTGCCAGCAGCCTAGGAGCCGGGACCTGGACCGGGGAGCTGTTTTTT. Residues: CASSLGAGTWTGELFF.

CDR3 amino acids: CASASASYEQYF. DNA for the CDR3: TGTGCCAGCGCGAGCGCTTCCTACGAGCAGTACTTC. The V call is TRBV11-2, the J call TRBJ2-7, with no clear D. CDR1 is SGHAT, CDR2 FQNNGV, per germline. V was cut by 8 bases and J by 1 base, with 9 bases left in between. The CDR3 is made up of 12 amino acids.

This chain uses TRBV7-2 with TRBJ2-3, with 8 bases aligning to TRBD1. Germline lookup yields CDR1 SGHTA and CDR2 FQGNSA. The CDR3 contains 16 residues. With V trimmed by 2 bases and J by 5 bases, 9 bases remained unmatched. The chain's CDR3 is CASSLTSAGGVDTQYF. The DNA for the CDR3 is TGTGCCAGCAGCTTAACATCGGCAGGGGGCGTAGATACGCAGTATTTT.

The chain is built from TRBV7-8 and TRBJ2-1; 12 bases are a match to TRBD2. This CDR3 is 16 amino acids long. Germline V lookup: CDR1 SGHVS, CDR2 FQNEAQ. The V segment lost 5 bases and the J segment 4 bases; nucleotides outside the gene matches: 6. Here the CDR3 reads CASSKRLAGEYNEQFF. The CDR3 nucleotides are TGTGCCAGCAGCAAAAGACTAGCGGGAGAGTACAATGAGCAGTTCTTC.

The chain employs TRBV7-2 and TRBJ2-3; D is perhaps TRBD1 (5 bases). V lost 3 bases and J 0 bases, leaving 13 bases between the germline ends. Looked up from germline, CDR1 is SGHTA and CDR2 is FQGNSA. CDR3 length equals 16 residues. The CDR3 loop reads CASSFPDKPSTDTQYF. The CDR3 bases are TGTGCCAGCAGCTTCCCGGACAAGCCTAGCACAGATACGCAGTATTTT. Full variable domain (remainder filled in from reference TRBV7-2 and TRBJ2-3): GAGVSQSPSNKVTEKGKDVELRCDPISGHTALYWYRQSLGQGLEFLIYFQGNSAPDKSGLPSDRFSAERTGGSVSTLTIQRTQQEDSAVYLCASSFPDKPSTDTQYFGPGTRLTVL.

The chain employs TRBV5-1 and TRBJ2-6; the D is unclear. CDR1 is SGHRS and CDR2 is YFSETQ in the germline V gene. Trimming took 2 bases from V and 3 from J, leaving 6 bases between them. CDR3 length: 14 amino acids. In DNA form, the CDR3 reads TGCGCCAGCAGCTTAAGCGTTGGGGCCAACGTCCTGACTTTC. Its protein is CASSLSVGANVLTF.

In nucleotides, the CDR3 is TGTGCCAGCAGCTTAAGGCAGGGTGCTGGGGCCAACGTCCTGACTTTC. It codes for CASSLRQGAGANVLTF. The genes are TRBV7-2 and TRBJ2-6; D might be TRBD1 (5 bases). Germline loops: CDR1 SGHTA, CDR2 FQGNSA. V was clipped by 2 bases and J by 2 bases, with 10 bases between them. The CDR3 is 16 amino acids.

CDR3 bases: TGTGCCTGGAGTAGAGGGGGAGGGTGGGAGCAGTACTTC. Translated, it gives CAWSRGGGWEQYF. The rearrangement links TRBV30 to TRBJ2-7; D is possibly TRBD2 (7 bases). The CDR3 is 13 residues long. Trimming left V 2 bases short and J 7 bases short, with 15 bases between. Germline-derived CDR1 and CDR2 are GTSNPN and SVGIG (reference sequence).

CDR3 bases: TGTGCCAGCAGTGGGAGACAGGGGCAGTTCTTC. Translated: CASSGRQGQFF. The chain employs TRBV2 and TRBJ2-1; TRBD1 agrees at 7 bases. V lost 4 bases to trimming and J lost 12 bases; unmatched junction nucleotides: 3. From germline, CDR1 is SNHLY and CDR2 FYNNEI. There are 11 residues in the CDR3.